A selection of T cell receptor beta chains follows, all from one sample in a study of shared clonotypes between healthy human individuals. Sequencing was performed with immunoSEQ multiplex PCR; in TCRdb, only in-frame clones are kept and a portion is missing. The table lists about 1.5 million clones, roughly 98% of them singletons. What was sequenced was naive CD4+ T cells sorted from blood. The receptors derive from a man aged 30 to 45 in good health. The conserved cysteine and the conserved F or W are not part of the CDR3 here. A D gene is named only where the DNA matches it firmly.

. TRBV18 ASSPLGGETQY
. TRBV6-6 ASMGGQSGNTIY
. TRBV5-1 ASSLDPSSLGGTQY
. TRBV5-1 ASSLGVSINEQF
TRBD2 TRBV4-1 ASSLAEAYEQY
TRBD1 TRBV10-2 ASSVPGQGIYGYT
. TRBV7-2 ASRPDRTVLETQY
TRBD2 TRBV28 ASRVGGSQPPPTY
. TRBV5-1 ASSSRGDTQY
. TRBV19 ASSHGTWPRNEKLF
. TRBV9 ASSVAEYRVPGNTIY
TRBD2 TRBV10-2 ATNTSGPYEQY
TRBD2 TRBV18 ASSPSGTSKNIQY
TRBD2 TRBV5-5 ASSYQTSGSSYEQY
. TRBV10-3 AISESGGQYVKLF
. TRBV13 ASSLGLDYYEQY
TRBD1 TRBV15 ATRGQTGGTEAF
. TRBV19 ASSGGGSPETQY
TRBD1 TRBV19 ASSIRGQGSGYT
. TRBV9 ASSVERGTASNQPQH
. TRBV28 ASSFKNFGTEAF
. TRBV28 ASIPLGGHYGYT
TRBD1 TRBV6-8 ASSYSTGRNTEAF
. TRBV9 ASSSGLTVEAF
TRBD2 TRBV15 ATSRDWTSGGSYNEQF
. TRBV9 ASSVAVVPNEQF
. TRBV20-1 SVETSSSQF
. TRBV20-1 SAPLWGEQF
. TRBV7-9 ASSIPGLRSADTQY
TRBD2 TRBV10-3 AISRTSDLGNEQF
TRBD1 TRBV6-1 ASSPEDRGHGYT
. TRBV10-3 AIRVAEASGYT
. TRBV30 AWSPAGFSNQPQH
TRBD1 TRBV12-5 ASGLVLGEGAAYEQY
. TRBV6-1 ASSGGTALSYNEQF
. TRBV9 ASSESPNRNTEAF
. TRBV5-1 ASPTCEQY
. TRBV2 ASVWGQPSTDTQY
TRBD1 TRBV4-1 ARGTVGPPYNEQF
. TRBV2 ASKWGGVSGELF
TRBD1 TRBV19 ASSPRDSYEQY
. TRBV6-1 ASTIGTENEKLF
. TRBV28 ASSSPGRRPMNTEAF
. TRBV6-5 ASSYRDSWSYEQY
. TRBV7-8 ASSLAHNQPQH
. TRBV21-1 ASSIGDMEICTDTQY
TRBD1 TRBV27 ASSIGQGQLSGANVLT
. TRBV29-1 SVAGTSAGELF